The 10 T cell receptor beta chains reported below all come from one sample, sequenced in a study of T cell repertoires in cytomegalovirus infection. MiXCR, applied by TCRdb to the reads, yields one record per CDR3 protein. This sample yields about 190,000 distinct CDR3 sequences, of which 25% to 30% are seen a single time; about 28% belongs to the top ten. Material: PBMCs. Receptors were obtained from a human donor in good health (CMV status not recorded). Some clones in this sample may be carry-over from other donors' samples.

This clonotype was picked up a small number of times. This chain links TRBV7-2 with TRBJ2-7, with 7 bases aligning to TRBD1. Germline V gives CDR1 SGHTA, CDR2 FQGNSA. Losses at the gene ends were 4 bases for V and 2 bases for J; bases not matched to a gene: 2. The CDR3 is 13 amino acids. The CDR3 nucleotides read TGTGCCAGCAGCTCCCAGGGGGCCTACGAGCAGTACTTC. Amino acids: CASSSQGAYEQYF.

This clonotype came up a few times. This chain joins TRBV6-2 or TRBV6-3 and TRBJ2-6, with D uncertain. V was clipped by 0 bases and J by 0 bases, with 3 bases between them. The CDR3 totals 15 residues. Germline V gene lookup returns CDR1 MNHEY and CDR2 SVGEGT. This CDR3 is CASSYSASGANVLTF. The DNA for the CDR3 is TGTGCCAGCAGTTACTCGGCCTCTGGGGCCAACGTCCTGACTTTC.

This clonotype came up a few times. The gene calls are TRBV28 and TRBJ1-2; D possibly corresponds to TRBD1 (5 bases). CDR1 MDHEN and CDR2 SYDVKM come from the germline V gene. V was pared by 1 base and J by 1 base, with 19 bases between. CDR3 length equals 18 residues. The chain's CDR3 is CASSLFEVSGRGNYGYTF. The CDR3, as DNA: TGTGCCAGCAGTTTATTTGAGGTCTCGGGAAGGGGTAACTATGGCTACACCTTC.

The chain links TRBV5-6 to TRBJ2-7, with 8 bases aligning to TRBD2. Germline loops: CDR1 SGHDT, CDR2 YYEEEE. V dropped 4 bases and J dropped 2; count of bases not matched to a gene: 5. The CDR3 has 14 residues. CDR3 nucleotides: TGTGCCAGCAGCCTAGCGGGCGTCCCCTACGAGCAGTACTTC. The encoded protein is CASSLAGVPYEQYF.

This clonotype was counted many times. V usage is TRBV29-1 and J usage is TRBJ1-4; a possible D gene is TRBD1 (5 bases). V lost 7 bases and J 5 bases, leaving 17 bases between the germline ends. The CDR3 is 14 amino acids. Looked up from germline, CDR1 is SQVTM and CDR2 is ANQGSEA. The CDR3 coding sequence is TGCAGCGCCCGGTCCGGGGCCCAGAATGAAAAACTGTTTTTT. The encoded protein is CSARSGAQNEKLFF.

The chain recombines TRBV25-1 with TRBJ2-6; possibly TRBD1 for D (6 bases). CDR1 and CDR2 (germline): MGHDK, SYGVNS. V was clipped by 7 bases and J by 0 bases, with 13 bases between them. This CDR3 has 16 residues. The CDR3 DNA sequence: TGTGCCAGCAAGGGACAAGGAATCTCTGGGGCCAACGTCCTGACTTTC. As protein: CASKGQGISGANVLTF.

A few counts support this clonotype. The chain recombines TRBV19 with TRBJ1-5; D uncertain. V lost 7 bases to trimming and J lost 2 bases, with 21 bases between them. The germline V gene encodes CDR1 LNHDA and CDR2 SQIVND (reference sequence). The CDR3 runs to 17 residues. As DNA, the CDR3 is TGTGCCAGTAACAAAGTACGGGCTTCCACAGGCAATCAGCCCCAGCATTTT. Its translation: CASNKVRASTGNQPQHF.

In DNA, the CDR3 is TGCAGCGTTGAAGCGTTTGGGGATACGCAGTATTTT. It yields the protein CSVEAFGDTQYF. This chain connects TRBV29-1 to TRBJ2-3, with no clear D. The CDR3 is made up of 12 amino acids. Germline loops: CDR1 SQVTM, CDR2 ANQGSEA. The V and J ends lost 1 base and 6 bases respectively, with 8 bases between them.

This clonotype was seen repeatedly, ten times or more. This chain uses TRBV7-8 with TRBJ2-5; D is possibly TRBD2 (5 bases). The CDR3 loop spans 15 amino acids. The V end lost 5 bases, the J end lost 7 bases, and 20 bases lay between the germline ends. The V gene's germline CDR1 is SGHVS and CDR2 FQNEAQ. The CDR3 loop reads CASSLYGLISRTQYF. The CDR3 nucleotides read TGTGCCAGCAGCCTATATGGACTTATATCCCGGACCCAGTACTTC.

This clonotype was detected once. The chain employs TRBV29-1 and TRBJ1-1, with D possibly being TRBD1 (6 bases). V was shortened by 7 bases and J by 8 bases, with 11 bases between the two germline ends. The CDR3 totals 10 residues. The germline CDR1 and CDR2 sequences are SQVTM and ANQGSEA. CDR3 nucleotide sequence: TGCAGCGGTGCAGGGGCCGAAGCTTTCTTT. Residues: CSGAGAEAFF.